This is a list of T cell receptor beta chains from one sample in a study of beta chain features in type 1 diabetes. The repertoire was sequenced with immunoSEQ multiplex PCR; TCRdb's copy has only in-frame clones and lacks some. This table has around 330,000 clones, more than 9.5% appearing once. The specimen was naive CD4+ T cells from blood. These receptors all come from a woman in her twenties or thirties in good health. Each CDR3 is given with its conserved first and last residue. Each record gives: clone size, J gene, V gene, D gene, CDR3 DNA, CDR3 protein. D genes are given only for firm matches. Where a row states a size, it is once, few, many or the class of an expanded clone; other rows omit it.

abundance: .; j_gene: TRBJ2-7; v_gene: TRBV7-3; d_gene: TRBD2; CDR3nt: TGTGCCAGCAGCCTCATGGGGACTAGTAGCCTCCACGAGCAGTACTTC; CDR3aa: CASSLMGTSSLHEQYF
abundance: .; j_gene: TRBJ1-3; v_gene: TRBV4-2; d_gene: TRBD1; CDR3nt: TGTGCCAGCAACCAGGAGAACAGGGGTTCCGGAAACACCATATATTTT; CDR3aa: CASNQENRGSGNTIYF
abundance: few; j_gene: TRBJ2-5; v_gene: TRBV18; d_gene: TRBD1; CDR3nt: TGTGCCAGCTCACCAGATCTAGGGACAGAAGAGACCCAGTACTTC; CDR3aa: CASSPDLGTEETQYF
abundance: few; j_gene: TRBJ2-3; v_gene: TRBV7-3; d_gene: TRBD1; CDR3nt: TGTGCCAGCAGCCAGGGGGCAGATACGCAGTATTTT; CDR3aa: CASSQGADTQYF
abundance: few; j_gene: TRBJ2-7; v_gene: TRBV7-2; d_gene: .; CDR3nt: TGTGCCAGCAGCTTATACGGAGCCTCCTACGAGCAGTACTTC; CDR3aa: CASSLYGASYEQYF
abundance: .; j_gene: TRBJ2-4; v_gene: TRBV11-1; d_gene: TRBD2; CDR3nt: TGTGCCAGCAGTTTTGAATACGGGGGGGCCAAAAACATTCAGTACTTC; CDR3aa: CASSFEYGGAKNIQYF
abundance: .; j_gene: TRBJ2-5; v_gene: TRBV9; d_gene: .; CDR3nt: TGTGCCAGCAGCGTAGGCCCAGCAGGCCAGGAGACCCAGTACTTC; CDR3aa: CASSVGPAGQETQYF
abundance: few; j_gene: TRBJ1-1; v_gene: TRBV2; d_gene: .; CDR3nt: TGTGCCAGCAGTGTTAGTACCAAGACGGGGTCCTTT; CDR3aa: CASSVSTKTGSF
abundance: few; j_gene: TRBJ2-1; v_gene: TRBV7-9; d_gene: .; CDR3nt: TGTGCCAGCAGACTCTTGACAGGTCCTTACAATGAGCAGTTCTTC; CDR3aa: CASRLLTGPYNEQFF
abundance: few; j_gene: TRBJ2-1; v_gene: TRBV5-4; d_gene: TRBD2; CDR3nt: TGTGCCAGCAGTCCTGTAAGACTAGCCGCGTTGAATGAGCAGTTCTTC; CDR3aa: CASSPVRLAALNEQFF
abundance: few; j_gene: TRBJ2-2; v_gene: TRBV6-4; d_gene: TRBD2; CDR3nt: TGTGCCAGCAGTGAACTAGCGGGAAATCGGGAGCTGTTTTTT; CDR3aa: CASSELAGNRELFF
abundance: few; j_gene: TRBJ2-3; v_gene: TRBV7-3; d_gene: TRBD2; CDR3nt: TGTGCCAGCAGCTTAACACTAGCGAACACAGATACGCAGTATTTT; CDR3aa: CASSLTLANTDTQYF
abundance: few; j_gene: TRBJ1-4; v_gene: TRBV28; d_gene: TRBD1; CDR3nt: TGTGCCAGCAGTTTCAGGAGACAGGGGGTAGAAAAACTGTTTTTT; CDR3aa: CASSFRRQGVEKLFF
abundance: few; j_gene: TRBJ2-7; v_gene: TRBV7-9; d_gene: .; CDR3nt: TGTGCCAGCAGCCTCCAAGAGGCCTCCTACGAGCAGTACTTC; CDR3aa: CASSLQEASYEQYF
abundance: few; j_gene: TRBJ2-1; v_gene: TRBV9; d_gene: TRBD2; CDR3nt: TGTGCCAGCAGCGATAGCGGGAGCTCCTACAATGAGCAGTTCTTC; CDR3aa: CASSDSGSSYNEQFF
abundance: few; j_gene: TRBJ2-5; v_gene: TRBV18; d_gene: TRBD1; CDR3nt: TGTGCCAGCTCACCTCGGGACAGGGGGCGAGAGACCCAGTACTTC; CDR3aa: CASSPRDRGRETQYF
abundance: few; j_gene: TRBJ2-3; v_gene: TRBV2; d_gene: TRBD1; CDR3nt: TGTGCCAGCAGGGGACAGGGTTTGGGCACAGATACGCAGTATTTT; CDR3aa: CASRGQGLGTDTQYF
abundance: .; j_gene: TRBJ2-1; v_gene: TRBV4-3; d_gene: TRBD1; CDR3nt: TGCGCCAGCAGCCAGCCCGGGACAGGGGGCAATGAGCAGTTCTTC; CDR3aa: CASSQPGTGGNEQFF
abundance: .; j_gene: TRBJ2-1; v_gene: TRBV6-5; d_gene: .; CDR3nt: TGTGCCAGCAGCCCTGACAGGAGCTCCTACAATGAGCAGTTCTTC; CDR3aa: CASSPDRSSYNEQFF
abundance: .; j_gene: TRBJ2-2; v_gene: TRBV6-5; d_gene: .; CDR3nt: TGTGCCAGCAGTTACACGCCTGGACTGAGAACCGGGGAGCTGTTTTTT; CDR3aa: CASSYTPGLRTGELFF
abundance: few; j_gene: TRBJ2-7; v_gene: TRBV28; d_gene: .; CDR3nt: TGTGCCAGCAGTGCCCAGGGCCCTACCTACGAGCAGTACTTC; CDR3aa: CASSAQGPTYEQYF
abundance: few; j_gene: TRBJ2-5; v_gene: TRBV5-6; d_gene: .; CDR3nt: TGTGCCAGCAGCCCCGCTACAGGGGAGGTGGAGACCCAGTACTTC; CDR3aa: CASSPATGEVETQYF
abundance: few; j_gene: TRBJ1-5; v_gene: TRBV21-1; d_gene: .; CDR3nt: TGTGCCAGCAGGGCAATGTGGACAGGGGAAGATCAGCCCCAGCATTTT; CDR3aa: CASRAMWTGEDQPQHF
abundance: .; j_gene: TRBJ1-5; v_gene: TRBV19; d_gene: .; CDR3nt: TGTGCCAGTAATCCCTCCGATCAGCCCCAGCATTTT; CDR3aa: CASNPSDQPQHF
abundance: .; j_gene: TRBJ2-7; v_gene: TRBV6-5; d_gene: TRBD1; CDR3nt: TGTGCCAGCAGTTACTCGTTCGGGACAGGGGTCGTCGAGCAGTACTTC; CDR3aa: CASSYSFGTGVVEQYF
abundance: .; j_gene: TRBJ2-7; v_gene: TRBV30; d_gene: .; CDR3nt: TGTGCCTGGAGCAGACAGTTGTACGAGCAGTACTTC; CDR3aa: CAWSRQLYEQYF
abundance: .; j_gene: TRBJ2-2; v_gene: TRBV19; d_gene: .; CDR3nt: TGTGCCAGTACCCCAGCGGAGATCTCCGGGGAGCTGTTTTTT; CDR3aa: CASTPAEISGELFF
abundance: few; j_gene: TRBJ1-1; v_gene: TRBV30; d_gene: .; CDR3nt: TGTGCCTGGAGCGATCATTTACAGGGTGGCGAGAACACTGAAGCTTTCTTT; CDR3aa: CAWSDHLQGGENTEAFF
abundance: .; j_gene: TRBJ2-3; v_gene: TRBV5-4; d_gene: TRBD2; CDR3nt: TGTGCCAGCAGCCTGGGACTAGCGGGAGGTACAGATACGCAGTATTTT; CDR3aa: CASSLGLAGGTDTQYF
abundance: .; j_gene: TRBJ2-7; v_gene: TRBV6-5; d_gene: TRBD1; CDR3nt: TGTGCCAGCAGGCGGGACAGGGACGCTTACGAGCAGTACTTC; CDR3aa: CASRRDRDAYEQYF
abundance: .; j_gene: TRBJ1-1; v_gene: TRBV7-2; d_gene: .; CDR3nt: TGTGCCAGCAGCTTTGCCCTAGGGGCAGAAGCTTTCTTT; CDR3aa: CASSFALGAEAFF
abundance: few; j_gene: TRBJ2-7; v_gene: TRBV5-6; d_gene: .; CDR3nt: TGTGCCAGCAGCCGACAGAGCTCCTACGAGCAGTACTTC; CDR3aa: CASSRQSSYEQYF
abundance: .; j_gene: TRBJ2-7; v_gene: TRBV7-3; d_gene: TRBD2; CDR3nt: TGTGCCAGCAGCTTGCGAGCGGGAGGGCCCGGGGCCTACGAGCAGTACTTC; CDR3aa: CASSLRAGGPGAYEQYF
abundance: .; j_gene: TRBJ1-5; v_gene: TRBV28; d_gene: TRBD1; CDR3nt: TGTGCCAGCAGTTTACCTACAGGGGATAATCAGCCCCAGCATTTT; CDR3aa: CASSLPTGDNQPQHF
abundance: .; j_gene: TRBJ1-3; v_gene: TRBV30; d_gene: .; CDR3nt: TGTGCCTGGAGTGTACGGGGGAGAGCTGGAAACACCATATATTTT; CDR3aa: CAWSVRGRAGNTIYF
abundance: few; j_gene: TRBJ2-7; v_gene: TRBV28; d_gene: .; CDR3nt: TGTGCCAGCAGTTTATTCTTCTACGAGCAGTACTTC; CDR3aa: CASSLFFYEQYF
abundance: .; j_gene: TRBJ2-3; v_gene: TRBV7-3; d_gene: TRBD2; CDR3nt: TGTGCCAGCACCGAGCGGGAGGGCGGTTCGCAGTATTTT; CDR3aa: CASTEREGGSQYF
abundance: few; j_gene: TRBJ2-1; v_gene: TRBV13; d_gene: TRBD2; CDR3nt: TGTGCCAGCAGCTTACGCGGGAGGGGTGACAATGAGCAGTTCTTC; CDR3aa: CASSLRGRGDNEQFF
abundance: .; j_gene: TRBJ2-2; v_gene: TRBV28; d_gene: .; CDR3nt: TGTGCCAGCAGGGCCGGGACAACAAACACCGGGGAGCTGTTTTTT; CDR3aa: CASRAGTTNTGELFF
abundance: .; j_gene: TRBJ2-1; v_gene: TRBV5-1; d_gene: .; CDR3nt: TGCGCCAGCAGCTTGTCAGGGGTCAATGAGCAGTTCTTC; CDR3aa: CASSLSGVNEQFF
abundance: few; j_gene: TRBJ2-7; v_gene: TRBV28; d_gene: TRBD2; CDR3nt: TGTGCCAGCAGTATAGCGGGAGGGCCCTACGAGCAGTACTTC; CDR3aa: CASSIAGGPYEQYF
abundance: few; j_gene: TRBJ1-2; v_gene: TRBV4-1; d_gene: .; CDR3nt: TGCGCCAGCAGCCAAGACACATATGGCTACACCTTC; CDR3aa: CASSQDTYGYTF
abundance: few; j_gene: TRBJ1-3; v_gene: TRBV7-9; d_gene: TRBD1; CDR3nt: TGTGCCAGCAGCCCGGACAGGGGGAACACCATATATTTT; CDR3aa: CASSPDRGNTIYF
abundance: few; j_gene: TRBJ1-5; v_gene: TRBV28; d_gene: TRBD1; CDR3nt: TGTGCCAGCAGTTTATCCTGGAACAGGGGCGGTCAGCCCCAGCATTTT; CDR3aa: CASSLSWNRGGQPQHF
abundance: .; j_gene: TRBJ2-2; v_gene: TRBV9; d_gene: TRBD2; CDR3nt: TGTGCCAGCAGCCCACGACTAGCGGGAGGGCCGGGCGGGGAGCTGTTTTTT; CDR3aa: CASSPRLAGGPGGELFF
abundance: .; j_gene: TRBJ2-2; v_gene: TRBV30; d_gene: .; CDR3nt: TGTGCCTGGAAAGGGAGAAACACCGGGGAGCTGTTTTTT; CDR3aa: CAWKGRNTGELFF
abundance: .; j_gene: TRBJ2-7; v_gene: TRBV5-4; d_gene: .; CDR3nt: TGTGCCAGCAGCTTGGGGAGTCTCGCCCTATACGAGCAGTACTTC; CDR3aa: CASSLGSLALYEQYF
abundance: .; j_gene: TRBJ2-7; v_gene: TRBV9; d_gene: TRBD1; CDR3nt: TGTGCCAGCAGCCCAGCCTTCCTACCGGGACAGGGCTACGAGCAGTACTTC; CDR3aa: CASSPAFLPGQGYEQYF
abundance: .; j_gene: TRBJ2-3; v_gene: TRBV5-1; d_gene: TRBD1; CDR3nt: TGCGCCAGCAGCTTGGTCGCAGGGGGCAGCACAGATACGCAGTATTTT; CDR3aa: CASSLVAGGSTDTQYF
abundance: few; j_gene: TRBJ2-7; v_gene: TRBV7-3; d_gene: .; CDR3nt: TGTGCCAGCAGCTTAACTTCCCTAGCTCCGAATGAGCAGTACTTC; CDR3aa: CASSLTSLAPNEQYF
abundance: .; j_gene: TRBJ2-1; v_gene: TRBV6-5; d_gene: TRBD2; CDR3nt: TGTGCCAGCAGCCATCAGCGGCTAGCGGCGAATGAGCAGTTCTTC; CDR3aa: CASSHQRLAANEQFF
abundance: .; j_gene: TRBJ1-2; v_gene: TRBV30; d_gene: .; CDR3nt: TGTGCCTGGGGAAGACAGGCTACTCCCTATGGCTACACCTTC; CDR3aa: CAWGRQATPYGYTF
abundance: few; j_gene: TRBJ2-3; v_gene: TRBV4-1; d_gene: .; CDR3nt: TGCGCCAGCAGCCAAGGAAGTCTGGAGTACACAGATACGCAGTATTTT; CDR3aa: CASSQGSLEYTDTQYF